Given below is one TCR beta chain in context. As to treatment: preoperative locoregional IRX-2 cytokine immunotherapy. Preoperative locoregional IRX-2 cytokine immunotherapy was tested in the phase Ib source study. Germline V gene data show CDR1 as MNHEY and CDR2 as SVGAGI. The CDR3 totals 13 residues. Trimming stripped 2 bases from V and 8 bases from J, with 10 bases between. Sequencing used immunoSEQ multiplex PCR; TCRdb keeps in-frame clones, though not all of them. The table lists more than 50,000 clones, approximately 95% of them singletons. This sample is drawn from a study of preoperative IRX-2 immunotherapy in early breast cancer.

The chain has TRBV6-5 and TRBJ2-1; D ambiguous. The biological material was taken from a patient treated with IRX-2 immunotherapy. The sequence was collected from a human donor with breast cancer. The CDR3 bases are TGTGCCAGCAGTTACGTCAGCGCCCATGAGCAGTTCTTC. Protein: CASSYVSAHEQFF.